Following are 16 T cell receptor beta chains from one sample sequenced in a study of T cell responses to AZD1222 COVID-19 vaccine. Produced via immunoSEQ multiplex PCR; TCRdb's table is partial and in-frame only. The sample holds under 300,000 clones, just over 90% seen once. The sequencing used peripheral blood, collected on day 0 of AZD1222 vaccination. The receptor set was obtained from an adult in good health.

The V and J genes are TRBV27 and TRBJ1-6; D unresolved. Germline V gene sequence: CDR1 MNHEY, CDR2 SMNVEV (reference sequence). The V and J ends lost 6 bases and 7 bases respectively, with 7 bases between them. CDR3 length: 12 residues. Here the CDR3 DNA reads TGTGCCAGCAGAAATGGCAATTCACCCCTCCACTTT. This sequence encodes CASRNGNSPLHF.

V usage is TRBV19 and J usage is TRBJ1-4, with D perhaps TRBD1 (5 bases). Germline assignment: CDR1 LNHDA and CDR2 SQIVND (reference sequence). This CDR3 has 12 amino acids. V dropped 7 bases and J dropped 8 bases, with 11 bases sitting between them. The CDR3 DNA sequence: TGTGCCAGTACGGGGGTCAGGGAAAAACTGTTTTTT. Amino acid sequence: CASTGVREKLFF.

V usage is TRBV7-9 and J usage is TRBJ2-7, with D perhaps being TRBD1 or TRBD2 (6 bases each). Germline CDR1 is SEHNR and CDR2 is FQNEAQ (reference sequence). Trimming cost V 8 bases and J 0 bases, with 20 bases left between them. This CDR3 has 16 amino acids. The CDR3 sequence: CASGPGATILSYEQYF. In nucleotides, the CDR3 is TGTGCCAGCGGTCCGGGGGCCACAATACTCTCCTACGAGCAGTACTTC.

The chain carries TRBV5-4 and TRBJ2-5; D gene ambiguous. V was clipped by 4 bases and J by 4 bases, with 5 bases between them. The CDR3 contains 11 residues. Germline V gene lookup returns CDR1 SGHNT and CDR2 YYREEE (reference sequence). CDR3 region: CASSTGETQYF. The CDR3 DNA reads TGTGCCAGCAGCACCGGAGAGACCCAGTACTTC. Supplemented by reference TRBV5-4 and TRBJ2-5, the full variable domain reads ETGVTQSPTHLIKTRGQQVTLRCSSQSGHNTVSWYQQALGQGPQFIFQYYREEENGRGNFPPRFSGLQFPNYSSELNVNALELDDSALYLCASSTGETQYFGPGTRLLVL.

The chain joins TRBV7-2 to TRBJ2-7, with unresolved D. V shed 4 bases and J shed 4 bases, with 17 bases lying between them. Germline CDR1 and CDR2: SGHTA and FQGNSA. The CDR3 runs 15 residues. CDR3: CASSYVSGSRYEQYF. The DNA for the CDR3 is TGTGCCAGCAGCTATGTTTCCGGGTCCCGTTACGAGCAGTACTTC. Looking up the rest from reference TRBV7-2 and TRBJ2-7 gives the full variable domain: GAGVSQSPSNKVTEKGKDVELRCDPISGHTALYWYRQSLGQGLEFLIYFQGNSAPDKSGLPSDRFSAERTGGSVSTLTIQRTQQEDSAVYLCASSYVSGSRYEQYFGPGTRLTVT.

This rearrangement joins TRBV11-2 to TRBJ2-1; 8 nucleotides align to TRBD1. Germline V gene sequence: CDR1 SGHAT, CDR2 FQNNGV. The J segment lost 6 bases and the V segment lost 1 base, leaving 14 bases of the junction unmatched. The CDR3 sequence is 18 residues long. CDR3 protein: CASSLVGSGGWGVNEQFF. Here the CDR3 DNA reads TGTGCCAGCAGCTTAGTGGGGTCAGGGGGCTGGGGAGTCAATGAGCAGTTCTTC.

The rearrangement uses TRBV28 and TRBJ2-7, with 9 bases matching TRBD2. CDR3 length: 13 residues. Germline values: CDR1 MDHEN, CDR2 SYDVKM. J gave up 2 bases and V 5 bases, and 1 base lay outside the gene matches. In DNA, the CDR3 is TGTGCCAGCAGTATAGCGGGAGCCTACGAGCAGTACTTC. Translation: CASSIAGAYEQYF.

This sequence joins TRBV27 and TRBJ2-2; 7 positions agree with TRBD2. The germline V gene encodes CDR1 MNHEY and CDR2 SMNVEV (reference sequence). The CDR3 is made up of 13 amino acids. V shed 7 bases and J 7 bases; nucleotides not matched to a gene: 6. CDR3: CASKRGTGGELFF. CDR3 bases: TGTGCCAGCAAGCGGGGAACGGGCGGGGAGCTGTTTTTT.

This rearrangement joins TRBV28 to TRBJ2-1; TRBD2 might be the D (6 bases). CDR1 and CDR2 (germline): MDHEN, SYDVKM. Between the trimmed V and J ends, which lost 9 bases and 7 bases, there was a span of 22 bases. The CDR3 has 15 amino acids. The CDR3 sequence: CASKFAGLRGNEQFF. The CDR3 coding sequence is TGTGCCAGTAAGTTTGCCGGTCTTCGGGGGAATGAGCAGTTCTTC.

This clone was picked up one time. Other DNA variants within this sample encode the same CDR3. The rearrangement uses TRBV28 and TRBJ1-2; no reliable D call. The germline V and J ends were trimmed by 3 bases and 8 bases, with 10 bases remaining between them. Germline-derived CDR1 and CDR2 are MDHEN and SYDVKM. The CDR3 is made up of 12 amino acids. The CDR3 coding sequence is TGTGCCAGCAGTTTGGAGGGCTACGGCTACACCTTC. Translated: CASSLEGYGYTF.

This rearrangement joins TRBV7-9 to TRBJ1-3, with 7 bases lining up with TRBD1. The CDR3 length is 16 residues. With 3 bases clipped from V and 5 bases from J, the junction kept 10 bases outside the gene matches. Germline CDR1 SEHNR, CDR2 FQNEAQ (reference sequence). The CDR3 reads CASSFPGQDKRNTIYF. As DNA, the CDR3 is TGTGCCAGCAGCTTCCCCGGACAGGATAAGAGAAACACCATATATTTT.

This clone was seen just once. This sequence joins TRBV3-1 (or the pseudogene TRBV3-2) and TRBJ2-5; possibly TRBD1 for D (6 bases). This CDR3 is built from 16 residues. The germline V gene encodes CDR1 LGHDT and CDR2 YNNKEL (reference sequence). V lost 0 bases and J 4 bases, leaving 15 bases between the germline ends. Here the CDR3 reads CASSQDRGSGRETQYF. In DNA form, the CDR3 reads TGTGCCAGCAGCCAAGATAGGGGGTCGGGAAGAGAGACCCAGTACTTC.

The DNA for the CDR3 is TGTGCCAGCAGCCCCAGACAGGGCGCAGATACGCAGTATTTT. This gives the protein CASSPRQGADTQYF. The genes are TRBV7-2 and TRBJ2-3; 7 bases line up with TRBD1. The CDR3 has 14 residues. Germline assignment: CDR1 SGHTA and CDR2 FQGNSA. V gave up 5 bases and J gave up 4 bases; unmatched junction bases: 6.

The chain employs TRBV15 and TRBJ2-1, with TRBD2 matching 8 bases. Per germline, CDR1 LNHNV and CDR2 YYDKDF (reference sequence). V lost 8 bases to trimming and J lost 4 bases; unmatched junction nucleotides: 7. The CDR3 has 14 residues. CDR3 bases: TGTGCCACCGCGGCGGGAGGCGAGTACAATGAGCAGTTCTTC. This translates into CATAAGGEYNEQFF. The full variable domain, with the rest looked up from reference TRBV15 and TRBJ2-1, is DAMVIQNPRYQVTQFGKPVTLSCSQTLNHNVMYWYQQKSSQAPKLLFHYYDKDFNNEADTPDNFQSRRPNTSFCFLDIRSPGLGDTAMYLCATAAGGEYNEQFFGPGTRLTVL.

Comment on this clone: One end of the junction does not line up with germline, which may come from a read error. CDR3 region: CSVAQTSSHEQYF. DNA of the CDR3: TGCAGCGTTGCTCAGACTAGCTCCCACGAGCAGTACTTC. The V gene is TRBV29-1, the J gene TRBJ2-7; 7 nucleotides agree with TRBD2. CDR1 and CDR2 from the germline V gene are SQVTM and ANQGSEA. The CDR3 consists of 13 residues.

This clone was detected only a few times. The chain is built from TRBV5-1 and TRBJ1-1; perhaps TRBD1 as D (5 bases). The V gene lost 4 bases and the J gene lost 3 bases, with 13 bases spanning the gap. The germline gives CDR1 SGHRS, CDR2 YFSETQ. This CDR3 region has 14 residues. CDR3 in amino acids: CASSVFPGDTEAFF. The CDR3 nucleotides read TGCGCCAGCAGCGTATTCCCGGGGGACACTGAAGCTTTCTTT.